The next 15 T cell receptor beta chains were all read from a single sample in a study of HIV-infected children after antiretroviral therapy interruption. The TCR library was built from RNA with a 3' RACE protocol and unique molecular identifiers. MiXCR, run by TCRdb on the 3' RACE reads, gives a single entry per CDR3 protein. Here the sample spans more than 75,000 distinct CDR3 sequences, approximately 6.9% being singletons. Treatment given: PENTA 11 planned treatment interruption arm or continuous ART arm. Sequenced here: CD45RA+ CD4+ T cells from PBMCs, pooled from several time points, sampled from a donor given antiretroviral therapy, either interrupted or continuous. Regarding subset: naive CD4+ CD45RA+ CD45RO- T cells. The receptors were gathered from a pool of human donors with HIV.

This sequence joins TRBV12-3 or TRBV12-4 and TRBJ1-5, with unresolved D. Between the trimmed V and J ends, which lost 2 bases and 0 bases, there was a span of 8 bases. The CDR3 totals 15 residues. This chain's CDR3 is CASSLRQTSNQPQHF. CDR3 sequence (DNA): TGTGCCAGCAGTTTACGGCAGACTAGCAATCAGCCCCAGCATTTT.

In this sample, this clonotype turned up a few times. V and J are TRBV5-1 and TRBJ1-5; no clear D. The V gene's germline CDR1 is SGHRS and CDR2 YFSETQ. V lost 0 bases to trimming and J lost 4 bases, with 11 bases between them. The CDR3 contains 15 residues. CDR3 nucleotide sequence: TGCGCCAGCAGCTTGGTGGCGGGAGGAAATCAGCCCCAGCATTTT. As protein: CASSLVAGGNQPQHF.

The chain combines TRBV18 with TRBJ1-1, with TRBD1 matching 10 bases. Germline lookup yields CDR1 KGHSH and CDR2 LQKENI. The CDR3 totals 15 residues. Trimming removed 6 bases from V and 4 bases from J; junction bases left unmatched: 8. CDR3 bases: TGTGCCAGCTCCCGGGGACAGGGGTTGGGCACTGAAGCTTTCTTT. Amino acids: CASSRGQGLGTEAFF.

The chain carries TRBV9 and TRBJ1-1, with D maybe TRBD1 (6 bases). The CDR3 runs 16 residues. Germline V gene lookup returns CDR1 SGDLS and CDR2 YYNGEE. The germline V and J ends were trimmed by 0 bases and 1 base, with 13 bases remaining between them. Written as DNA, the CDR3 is TGTGCCAGCAGCGTAGCGAAAGACAGGCCGAACACTGAAGCTTTCTTT. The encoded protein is CASSVAKDRPNTEAFF.

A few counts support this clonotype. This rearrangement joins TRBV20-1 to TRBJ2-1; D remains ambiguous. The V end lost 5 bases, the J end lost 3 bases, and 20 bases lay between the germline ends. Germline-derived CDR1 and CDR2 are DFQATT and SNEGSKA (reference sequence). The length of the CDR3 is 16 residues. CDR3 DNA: TGCAGTGCTTCCCCCCCGGCAAGTGGCTACTACAATGAGCAGTTCTTC. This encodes CSASPPASGYYNEQFF.

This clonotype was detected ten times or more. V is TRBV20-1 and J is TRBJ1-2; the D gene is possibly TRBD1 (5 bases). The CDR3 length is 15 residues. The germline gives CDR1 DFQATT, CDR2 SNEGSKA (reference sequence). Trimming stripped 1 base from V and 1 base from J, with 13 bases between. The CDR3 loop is CSARVPGYFNYGYTF. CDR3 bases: TGCAGTGCTAGAGTCCCAGGGTACTTTAACTATGGCTACACCTTC.

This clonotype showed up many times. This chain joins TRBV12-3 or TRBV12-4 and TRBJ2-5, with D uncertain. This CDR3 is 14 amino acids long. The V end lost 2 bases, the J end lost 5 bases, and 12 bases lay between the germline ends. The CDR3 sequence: CASSLSARGETQYF. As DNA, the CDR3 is TGTGCCAGCAGTTTAAGCGCTCGAGGCGAGACCCAGTACTTC.

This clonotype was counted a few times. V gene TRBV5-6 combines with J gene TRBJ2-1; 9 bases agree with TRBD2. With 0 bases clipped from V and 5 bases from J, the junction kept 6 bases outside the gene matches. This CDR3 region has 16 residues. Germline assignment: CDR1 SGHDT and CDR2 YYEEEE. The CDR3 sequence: CASSLVASGNHNEQFF. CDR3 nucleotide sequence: TGTGCCAGCAGCTTGGTGGCTAGCGGGAATCACAATGAGCAGTTCTTC.

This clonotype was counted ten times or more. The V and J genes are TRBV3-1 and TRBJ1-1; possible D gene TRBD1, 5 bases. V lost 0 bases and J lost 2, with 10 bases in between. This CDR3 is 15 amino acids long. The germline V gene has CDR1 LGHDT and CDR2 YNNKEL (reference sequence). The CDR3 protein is CASSQDGGVNTEAFF. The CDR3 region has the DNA TGTGCCAGCAGCCAAGATGGGGGAGTAAACACTGAAGCTTTCTTT.

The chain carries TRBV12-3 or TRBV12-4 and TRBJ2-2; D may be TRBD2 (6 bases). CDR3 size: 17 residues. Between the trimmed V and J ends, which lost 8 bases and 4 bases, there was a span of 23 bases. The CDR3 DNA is TGTGCCAGCTGTATATTGGACTACCGACGGGGCACCGGGGAGCTGTTTTTT. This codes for CASCILDYRRGTGELFF.

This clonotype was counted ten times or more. The CDR3 nucleotides are TGTGCCAGCAGCTTGTGGGCAGGGGAAAAATTTCCCCTCCACTTT. It encodes CASSLWAGEKFPLHF. V usage is TRBV5-5 and J usage is TRBJ1-6; D possibly corresponds to TRBD1 (6 bases). CDR1 and CDR2 (germline): SGHKS, YYEKEE (reference sequence). Trimming cost V 1 base and J 13 bases, with 18 bases left between them. CDR3 length: 15 residues.

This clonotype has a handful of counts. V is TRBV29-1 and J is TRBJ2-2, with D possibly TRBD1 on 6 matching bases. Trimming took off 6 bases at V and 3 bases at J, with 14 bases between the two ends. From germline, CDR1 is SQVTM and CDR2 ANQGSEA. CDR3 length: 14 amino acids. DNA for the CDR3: TGCAGCGTCAACGACAGGTTCGACACCGGGGAGCTGTTTTTT. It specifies CSVNDRFDTGELFF.

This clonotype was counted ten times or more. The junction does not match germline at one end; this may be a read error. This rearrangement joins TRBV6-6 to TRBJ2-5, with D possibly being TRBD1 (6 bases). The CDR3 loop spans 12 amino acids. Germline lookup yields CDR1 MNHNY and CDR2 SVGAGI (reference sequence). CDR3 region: CASGAQGNTQYF. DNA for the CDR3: TGTGCCAGCGGTGCGCAGGGGAACACCCAGTACTTT.

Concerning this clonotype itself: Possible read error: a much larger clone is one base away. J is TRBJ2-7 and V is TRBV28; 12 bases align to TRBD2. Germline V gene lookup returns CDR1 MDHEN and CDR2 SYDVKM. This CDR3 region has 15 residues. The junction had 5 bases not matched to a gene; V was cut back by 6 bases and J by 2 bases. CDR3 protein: CASSDGLAGTYEQYF. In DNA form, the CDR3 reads TGTGCCAGCAGCGACGGACTAGCGGGGACCTACGAGCAGTACTTC. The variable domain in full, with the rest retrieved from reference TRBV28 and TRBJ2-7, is DVKVTQSSRYLVKRTGEKVFLECVQDMDHENMFWYRQDPGLGLRLIYFSYDVKMKEKGDIPEGYSVSREKKERFSLILESASTNQTSMYLCASSDGLAGTYEQYFGPGTRLTVT.

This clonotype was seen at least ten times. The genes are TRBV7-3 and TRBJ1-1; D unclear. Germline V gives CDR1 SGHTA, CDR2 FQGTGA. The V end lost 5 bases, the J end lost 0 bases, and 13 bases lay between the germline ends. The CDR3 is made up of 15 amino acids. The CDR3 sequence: CASSLRSGLNTEAFF. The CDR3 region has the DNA TGTGCCAGCAGCCTAAGGTCGGGATTGAACACTGAAGCTTTCTTT.